This TCR beta chain stems from a study of identical twins. General study points: Alpha sequences that were out-of-frame and twin-shared showed an excess of low generation probability. Partial confounding of zero-insertion analyses by invariant MAIT and iNKT cells was possible. Out-of-frame sharing of TCR alpha in monozygotic twins was underestimated by models.

This clonotype was detected a few times. Its antigen remains unidentified. Per the germline V gene, CDR1 is MNHEY and CDR2 is SMNVEV (reference sequence). The V end was cut by 4 bases, the J end by 11 bases, with 29 bases between. The CDR3 sequence is 17 residues long. TCRdb reprocessed the 5' RACE reads via MiXCR and lists one record per CDR3 protein. The table shows 1.5 million to 2 million distinct CDR3 sequences, with around 33% occurring only once. The J gene is TRBJ2-5, the V gene TRBV27, with D perhaps matching TRBD1 (5 bases). The receptor was derived from a newborn girl in good health. Sequencing input: cord blood. CDR3 DNA sequence: TGTGCCAGCAGTTCTAAGGGGTGGAAAAGTATGTACAATGAGCAGTACTTC. Translated, it gives CASSSKGWKSMYNEQYF.